This T cell receptor beta chain was sequenced during a study of vaccination and CD4 T cells after COVID-19. Study context: Six men and four women formed the convalescents, two being Hispanic.

The treatment is: approximately 11-day PBMC culture with coronavirus spike peptide pools or control peptides (ViraFEST assay). The Oncomine TCR Beta short-read assay was applied to DNA of cultured CD4+ T cells. TCRdb itself ran the PCR reads through MiXCR, one entry per CDR3 protein. The sample records about 13,000 distinct CDR3 sequences, 74% being singletons. J gave up 1 base and V 4 bases, and 7 bases lay outside the gene matches. This CDR3 spans 17 amino acids. Per germline, CDR1 SGHTA and CDR2 FQGNSA. With respect to this clonotype: Its antigen is unidentified.

V and J are TRBV7-2 and TRBJ2-5; 12 positions match TRBD2. The receptor comes from a human donor who had recovered from COVID-19. Sequenced: CD4+ T cells from blood, cultured in vitro. CDR3 sequence (DNA): TGTGCCAGCAGCTCCGGGGGACTAGCGGGCCGCCAAGAGACCCAGTACTTC. Translating gives CASSSGGLAGRQETQYF.